A single sample gave rise to the 4 T cell receptor beta chains below, sequenced in a study of T cells in Graves' hyperthyroidism and ophthalmopathy. The CDR3 regions of TCR beta were amplified from RNA transcripts. Using the HTBI primer set, a first-round RT-PCR was run on the TCR CDR3. TCRdb processed the multiplex PCR reads anew with MiXCR; each CDR3 protein has one entry. The profile covers over 300,000 distinct CDR3 sequences, with 14% appearing a single time and roughly 11% taken by the ten largest. Sequences were obtained from blood. Receptors were obtained from a woman aged 60 to 75 with Graves' hyperthyroidism.

This clonotype was seen at least ten times. The rearrangement links TRBV9 to TRBJ2-2; D might be TRBD1 (6 bases). This CDR3 comprises 15 residues. The V gene's germline CDR1 is SGDLS and CDR2 YYNGEE. V lost 2 bases and J 2 bases, leaving 10 bases between the germline ends. CDR3: CASSVAGANTGELFF. The CDR3 nucleotides are TGTGCCAGCAGCGTGGCAGGGGCAAACACCGGGGAGCTGTTTTTT.

This clonotype was counted ten times or more. This chain connects TRBV7-2 to TRBJ2-7; a possible D gene is TRBD2 (5 bases). CDR1 and CDR2 (germline): SGHTA, FQGNSA. With 2 bases removed from V and 3 bases from J, the gap between germline ends came to 8 bases. CDR3 length: 13 residues. The CDR3 region has the DNA TGTGCCAGCAGCTTAACTAGGAACTACGAGCAGTACTTC. Its translation: CASSLTRNYEQYF.

The gene calls are TRBV10-1 and TRBJ2-2, with D unclear. The CDR3 has 14 residues. Germline V lookup: CDR1 WNHNN, CDR2 SYGVQD (reference sequence). V was trimmed by 1 base and J by 1 base, leaving 4 bases between them. The chain's CDR3 is CASSELLNTGELFF. CDR3 DNA: TGCGCCAGCAGTGAGTTGTTGAACACCGGGGAGCTGTTTTTT.

The table lists this clonotype with many counts. The chain recombines TRBV3-1 with TRBJ2-7; D remains unclear. Germline V gene sequence: CDR1 LGHDT, CDR2 YNNKEL (reference sequence). The CDR3 length is 11 residues. Trimming stripped 2 bases from V and 4 bases from J, with 3 bases between. For the CDR3, the DNA is TGTGCCAGCAGCCAAAATTACGAGCAGTACTTC. It is translated as CASSQNYEQYF.